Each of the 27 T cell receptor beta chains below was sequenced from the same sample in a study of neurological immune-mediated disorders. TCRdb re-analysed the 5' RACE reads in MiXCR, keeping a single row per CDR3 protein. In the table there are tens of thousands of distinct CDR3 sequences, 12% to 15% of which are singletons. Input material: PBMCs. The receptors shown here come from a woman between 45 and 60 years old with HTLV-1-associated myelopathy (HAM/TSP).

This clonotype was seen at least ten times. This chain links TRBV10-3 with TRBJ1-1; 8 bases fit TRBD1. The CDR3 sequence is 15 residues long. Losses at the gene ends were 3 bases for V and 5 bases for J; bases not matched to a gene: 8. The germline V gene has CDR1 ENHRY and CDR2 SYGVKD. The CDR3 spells CAISDGQGARTEAFF. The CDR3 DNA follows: TGTGCCATCAGTGATGGACAGGGAGCAAGGACTGAAGCTTTCTTT.

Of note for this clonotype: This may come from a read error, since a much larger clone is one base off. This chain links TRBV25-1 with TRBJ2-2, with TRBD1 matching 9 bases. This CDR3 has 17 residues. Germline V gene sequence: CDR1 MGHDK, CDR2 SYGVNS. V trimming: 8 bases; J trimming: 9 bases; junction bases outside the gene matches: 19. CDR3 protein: CASGLPPGQGGTRELFF. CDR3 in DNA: TGTGCCAGCGGGCTACCCCCGGGACAGGGCGGGACCCGGGAGCTGTTTTTT. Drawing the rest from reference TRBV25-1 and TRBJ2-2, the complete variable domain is EADIYQTPRYLVIGTGKKITLECSQTMGHDKMYWYQQDPGMELHLIHYSYGVNSTEKGDLSSESTVSRIRTEHFPLTLESARPSHTSQYLCASGLPPGQGGTRELFFGEGSRLTVL.

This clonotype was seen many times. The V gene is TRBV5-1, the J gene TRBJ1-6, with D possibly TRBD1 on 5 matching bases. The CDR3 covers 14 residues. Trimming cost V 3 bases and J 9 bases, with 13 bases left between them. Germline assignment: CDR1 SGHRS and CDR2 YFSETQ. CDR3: CASSSGGEGSPLHF. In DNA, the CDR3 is TGCGCCAGCAGCTCCGGGGGGGAAGGTTCACCCCTCCACTTT.

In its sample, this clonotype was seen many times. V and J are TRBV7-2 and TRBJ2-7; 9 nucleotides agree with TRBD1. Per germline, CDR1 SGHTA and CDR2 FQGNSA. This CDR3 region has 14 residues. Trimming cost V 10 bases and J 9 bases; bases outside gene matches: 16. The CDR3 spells CATTSGTGTTVQYF. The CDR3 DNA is TGTGCCACTACTTCCGGGACAGGGACTACGGTGCAGTACTTC. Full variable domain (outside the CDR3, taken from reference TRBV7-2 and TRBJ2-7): GAGVSQSPSNKVTEKGKDVELRCDPISGHTALYWYRQSLGQGLEFLIYFQGNSAPDKSGLPSDRFSAERTGGSVSTLTIQRTQQEDSAVYLCATTSGTGTTVQYFGPGTRLTVT.

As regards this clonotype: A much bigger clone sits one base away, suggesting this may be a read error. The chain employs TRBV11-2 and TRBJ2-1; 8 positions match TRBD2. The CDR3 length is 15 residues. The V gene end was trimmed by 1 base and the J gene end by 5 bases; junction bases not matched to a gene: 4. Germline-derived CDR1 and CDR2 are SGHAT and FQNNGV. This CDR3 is CASSLGRGGHNEQFF. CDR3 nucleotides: TGTGCCAGCAGCTTAGGTCGGGGGGGCCACAATGAGCAGTTCTTC.

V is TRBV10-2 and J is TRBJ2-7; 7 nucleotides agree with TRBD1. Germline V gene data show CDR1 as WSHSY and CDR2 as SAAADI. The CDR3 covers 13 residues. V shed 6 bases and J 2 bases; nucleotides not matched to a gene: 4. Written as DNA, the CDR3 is TGCGCCAGCAGGGAAGGACAGGCCTACGAGCAGTACTTC. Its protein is CASREGQAYEQYF.

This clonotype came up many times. CDR3 sequence reads: CSAPGQGGTEAFF. CDR3 bases: TGCAGTGCTCCGGGACAGGGAGGTACTGAAGCTTTCTTT. The chain is built from TRBV20-1 and TRBJ1-1, with TRBD1 identical over 9 bases. Germline assignment: CDR1 DFQATT and CDR2 SNEGSKA (reference sequence). The CDR3 runs 13 residues. J lost 5 bases, V lost 5 bases, and 6 bases had no gene match.

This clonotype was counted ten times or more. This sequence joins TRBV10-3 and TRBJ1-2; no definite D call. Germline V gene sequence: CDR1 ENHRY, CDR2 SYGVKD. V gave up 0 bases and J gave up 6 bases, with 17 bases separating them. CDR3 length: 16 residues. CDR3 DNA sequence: TGTGCCATCAGTGAGTCTGGACGGGGAACAGTTAATGGCTACACCTTC. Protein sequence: CAISESGRGTVNGYTF.

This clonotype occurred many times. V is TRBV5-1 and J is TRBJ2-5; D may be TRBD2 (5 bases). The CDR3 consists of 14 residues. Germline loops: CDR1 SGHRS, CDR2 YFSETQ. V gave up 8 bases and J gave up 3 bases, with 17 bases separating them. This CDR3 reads CARIHGRAEETQYF. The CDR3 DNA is TGCGCCAGGATCCATGGGCGGGCGGAAGAGACCCAGTACTTC.

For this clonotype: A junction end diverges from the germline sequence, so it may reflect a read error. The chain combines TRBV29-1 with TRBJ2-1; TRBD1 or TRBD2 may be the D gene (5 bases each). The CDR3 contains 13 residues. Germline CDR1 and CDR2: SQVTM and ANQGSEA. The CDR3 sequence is CSVEIREGETQIF. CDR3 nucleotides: TGCAGCGTTGAAATCAGGGAAGGGGAGACCCAGATCTTC.

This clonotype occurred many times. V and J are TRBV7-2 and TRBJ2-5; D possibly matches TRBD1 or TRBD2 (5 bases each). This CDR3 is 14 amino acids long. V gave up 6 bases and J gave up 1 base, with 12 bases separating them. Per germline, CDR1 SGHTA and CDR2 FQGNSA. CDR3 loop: CASSFTGTQETQYF. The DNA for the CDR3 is TGTGCCAGCAGTTTTACCGGGACCCAAGAGACCCAGTACTTC.

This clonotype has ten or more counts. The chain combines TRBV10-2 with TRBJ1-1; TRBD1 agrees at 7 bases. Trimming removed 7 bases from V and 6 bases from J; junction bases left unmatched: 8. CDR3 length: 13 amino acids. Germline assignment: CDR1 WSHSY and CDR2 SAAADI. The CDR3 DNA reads TGCGCCAGCAAACAGGGACAGTGGGCTGAAGCTTTCTTT. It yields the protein CASKQGQWAEAFF.

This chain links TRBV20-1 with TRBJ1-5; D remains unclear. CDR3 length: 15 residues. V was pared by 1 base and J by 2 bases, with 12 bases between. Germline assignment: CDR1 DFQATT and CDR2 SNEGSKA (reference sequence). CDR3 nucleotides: TGCAGTGCTAGAGGGACCTCTGATCGCAATCAGCCCCAGCATTTT. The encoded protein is CSARGTSDRNQPQHF.

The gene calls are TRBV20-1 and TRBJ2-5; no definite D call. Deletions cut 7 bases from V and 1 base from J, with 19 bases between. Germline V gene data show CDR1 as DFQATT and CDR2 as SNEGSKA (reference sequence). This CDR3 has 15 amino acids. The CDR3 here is CSVMSARLFQETQYF. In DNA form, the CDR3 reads TGCAGTGTCATGTCGGCGCGGCTTTTCCAAGAGACCCAGTACTTC.

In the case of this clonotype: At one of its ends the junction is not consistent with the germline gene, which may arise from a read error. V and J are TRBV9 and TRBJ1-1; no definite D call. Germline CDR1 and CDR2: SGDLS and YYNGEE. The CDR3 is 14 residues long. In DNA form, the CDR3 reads TGTGCCAGCAGAGTAGCGAGCTTGAACACTGAAGGTTTCTTT. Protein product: CASRVASLNTEGFF.

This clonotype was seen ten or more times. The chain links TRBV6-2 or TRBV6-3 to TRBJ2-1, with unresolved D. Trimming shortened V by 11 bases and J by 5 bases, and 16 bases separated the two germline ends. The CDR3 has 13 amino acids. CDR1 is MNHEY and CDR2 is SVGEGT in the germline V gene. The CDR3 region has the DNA TGTGCCCCCCCCGACGGTCTAGACAATGAGCAGTTCTTC. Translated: CAPPDGLDNEQFF.

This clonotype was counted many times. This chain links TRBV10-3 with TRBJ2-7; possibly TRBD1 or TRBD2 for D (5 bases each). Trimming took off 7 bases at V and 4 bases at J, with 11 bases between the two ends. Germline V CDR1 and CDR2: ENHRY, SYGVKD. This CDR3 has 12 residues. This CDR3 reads CAITHEGYEQYF. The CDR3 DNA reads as TGTGCCATCACGCACGAGGGGTACGAGCAGTACTTC.

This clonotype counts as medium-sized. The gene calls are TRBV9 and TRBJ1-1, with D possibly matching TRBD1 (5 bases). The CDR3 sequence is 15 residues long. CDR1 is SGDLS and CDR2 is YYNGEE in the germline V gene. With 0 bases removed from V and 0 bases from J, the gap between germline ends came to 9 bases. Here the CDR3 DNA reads TGTGCCAGCAGCGTAGATGGGGCGTTGAACACTGAAGCTTTCTTT. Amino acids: CASSVDGALNTEAFF.

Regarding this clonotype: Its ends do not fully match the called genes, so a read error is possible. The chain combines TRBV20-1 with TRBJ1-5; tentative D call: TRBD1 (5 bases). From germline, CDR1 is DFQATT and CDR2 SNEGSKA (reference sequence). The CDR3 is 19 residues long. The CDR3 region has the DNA TGCAGTGCTAGAGATTACCCCGGAACATGGGGCCAGGGCAATCATCCCCAGCATTTT. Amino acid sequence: CSARDYPGTWGQGNHPQHF.

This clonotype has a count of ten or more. The CDR3 DNA is TGTGCCAGCAACCCCGGGACAGGTGCTTTCTTT. It specifies CASNPGTGAFF. The chain joins TRBV12-3 or TRBV12-4 to TRBJ1-1; 8 positions agree with TRBD1. Trimming took 7 bases from V and 11 from J; bases not matched to a gene: 6. This CDR3 has 11 residues.

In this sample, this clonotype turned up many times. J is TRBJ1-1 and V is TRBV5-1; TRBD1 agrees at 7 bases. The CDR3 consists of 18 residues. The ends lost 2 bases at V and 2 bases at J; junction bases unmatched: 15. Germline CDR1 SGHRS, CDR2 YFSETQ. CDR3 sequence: CASSFGGSEGAGNTEAFF. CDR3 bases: TGCGCCAGCAGCTTTGGGGGTTCGGAGGGGGCGGGAAACACTGAAGCTTTCTTT.

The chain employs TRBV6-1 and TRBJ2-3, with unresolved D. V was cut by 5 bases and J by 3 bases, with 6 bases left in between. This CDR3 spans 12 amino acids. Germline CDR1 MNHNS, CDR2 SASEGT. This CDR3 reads CASSFGTDTQYF. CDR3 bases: TGTGCCAGCAGTTTCGGAACAGATACGCAGTATTTT.

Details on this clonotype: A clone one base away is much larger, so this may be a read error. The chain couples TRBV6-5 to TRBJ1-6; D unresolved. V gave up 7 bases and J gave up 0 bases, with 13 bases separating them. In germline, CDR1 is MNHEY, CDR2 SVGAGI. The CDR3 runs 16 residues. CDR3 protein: CASTKSRSSYNSPLHF. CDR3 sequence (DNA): TGTGCCAGCACCAAGTCCCGTAGCTCCTATAATTCACCCCTCCACTTT.

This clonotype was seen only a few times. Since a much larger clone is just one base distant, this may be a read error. CDR3 region: CRATRGYGYTF. The CDR3 coding sequence is TGCAGGGCTACAAGGGGCTATGGCTACACCTTC. The chain combines TRBV20-1 with TRBJ1-2; perhaps TRBD1 as D (5 bases). The CDR3 is made up of 11 amino acids. Germline CDR1 is DFQATT and CDR2 is SNEGSKA (reference sequence).

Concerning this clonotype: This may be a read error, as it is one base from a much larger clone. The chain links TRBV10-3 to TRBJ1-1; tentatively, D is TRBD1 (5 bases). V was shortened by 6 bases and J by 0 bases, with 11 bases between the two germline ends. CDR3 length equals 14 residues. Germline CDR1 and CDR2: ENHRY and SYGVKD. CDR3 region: CAIRGHGVNTEAFF. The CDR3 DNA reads TGTGCCATCAGAGGACATGGCGTGAACACTGAAGCTTTCTTT.

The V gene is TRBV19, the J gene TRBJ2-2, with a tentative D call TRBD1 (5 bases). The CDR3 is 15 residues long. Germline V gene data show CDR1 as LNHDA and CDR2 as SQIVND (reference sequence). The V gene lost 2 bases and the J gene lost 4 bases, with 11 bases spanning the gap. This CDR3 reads CASSILDKTTGELFF. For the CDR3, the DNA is TGTGCCAGTAGTATATTGGACAAGACCACCGGGGAGCTGTTTTTT.

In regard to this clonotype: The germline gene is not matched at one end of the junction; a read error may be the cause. The CDR3 region has the DNA TGTGCCAACAGCCGACAGGGTCAGGACTATGGCTACACCTTC. This encodes CANSRQGQDYGYTF. The V and J genes are TRBV11-2 and TRBJ1-2; 7 positions agree with TRBD1. Germline-derived CDR1 and CDR2 are SGHAT and FQNNGV. The CDR3 sequence is 14 residues long. The complete variable domain, with remaining parts taken from reference TRBV11-2 and TRBJ1-2, reads EAGVAQSPRYKIIEKRQSVAFWCNPISGHATLYWYQQILGQGPKLLIQFQNNGVVDDSQLPKDRFSAERLKGVDSTLKIQPAKLEDSAVYLCANSRQGQDYGYTFGSGTRLTVV.